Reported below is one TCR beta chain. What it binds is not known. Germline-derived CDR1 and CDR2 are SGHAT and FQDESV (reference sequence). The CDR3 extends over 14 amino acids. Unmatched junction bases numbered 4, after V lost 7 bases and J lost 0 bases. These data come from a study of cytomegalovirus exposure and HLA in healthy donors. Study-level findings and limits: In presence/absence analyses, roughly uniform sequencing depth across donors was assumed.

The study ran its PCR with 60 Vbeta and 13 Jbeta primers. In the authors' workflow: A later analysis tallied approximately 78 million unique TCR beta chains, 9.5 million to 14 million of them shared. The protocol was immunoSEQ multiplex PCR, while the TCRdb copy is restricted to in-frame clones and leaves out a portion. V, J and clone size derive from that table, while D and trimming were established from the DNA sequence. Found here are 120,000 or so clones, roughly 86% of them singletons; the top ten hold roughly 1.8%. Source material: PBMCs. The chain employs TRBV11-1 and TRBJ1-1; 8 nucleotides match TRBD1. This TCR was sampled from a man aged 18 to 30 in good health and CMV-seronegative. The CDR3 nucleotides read TGTGCCAGCACCTTGGACAGGGTGAACACTGAAGCTTTCTTT. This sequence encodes CASTLDRVNTEAFF.